This TCR beta chain was sequenced in a study of human T cells and chemical hapten exposure. About the research overall: Weekly diphenylcyclopropenone doses were given to patients' scalps across the roughly 25-week study.

This clonotype occurred a few times. No antigen is known for it. Time point described: patch test 3, about 24 weeks after DPC sensitization. Noted treatment: therapeutic diphenylcyclopropenone sensitization with weekly scalp DPC. Using its own MiXCR run on the RACE reads, TCRdb lists one record per CDR3 protein. The sample contains about 90,000 distinct CDR3 sequences, 11% of which appear only once. Study findings and constraints: Among expanded TCRs, significantly more large CDR3 similarity clusters formed than among controls.

This CDR3 spans 14 amino acids. Trimming removed 0 bases from V and 7 bases from J, with 9 bases in between. Germline lookup yields CDR1 LNHNV and CDR2 YYDKDF (reference sequence). This specimen was whole blood, taken in connection with sensitization to the hapten diphenylcyclopropenone (DPC). The chain carries TRBV15 and TRBJ1-4; the D gene is possibly TRBD1 (6 bases). The sequence was obtained from a woman in her twenties or thirties with alopecia areata. Some clones in this sample may be carry-over from other donors' samples. Written as DNA, the CDR3 is TGTGCCACCAGCAGAGACAGGGGCGCTGAAAAACTGTTTTTT. Protein: CATSRDRGAEKLFF.